The entry that follows covers one T cell receptor beta chain sequence. Its antigen is not known. This entry comes from a study of T cell repertoires in cytomegalovirus infection. Broader study findings: CMV-specific TCR beta clonotypes restricted by HLA-C dominated the ex vivo response. Cumulative frequency of public TCR beta families picked out carriers of CMV plus the relevant HLA.

The germline V gene encodes CDR1 SEHNR and CDR2 FQNEAQ (reference sequence). V was shortened by 0 bases and J by 11 bases, with 11 bases between the two germline ends. The CDR3 loop spans 14 amino acids. One entry per CDR3 protein results from TCRdb running MiXCR on the reads. The repertoire includes roughly 920,000 distinct CDR3 sequences, approximately 31% of them detected once, and around 15% sits in the top ten. This chain links TRBV7-9 with TRBJ1-6; D is unclear. The sequencing here drew on cultured CD8+ T cells from PBMCs, taken from culture after CMV antigen stimulation. This clonotype was sampled from a human donor in good health (CMV status not recorded). Some clones in this sample may be carry-over from other donors' samples. CDR3 bases: TGTGCCAGCAGCTTAGCCCAGGCAGGCGCACCCCTCCACTTT. This gives the protein CASSLAQAGAPLHF.